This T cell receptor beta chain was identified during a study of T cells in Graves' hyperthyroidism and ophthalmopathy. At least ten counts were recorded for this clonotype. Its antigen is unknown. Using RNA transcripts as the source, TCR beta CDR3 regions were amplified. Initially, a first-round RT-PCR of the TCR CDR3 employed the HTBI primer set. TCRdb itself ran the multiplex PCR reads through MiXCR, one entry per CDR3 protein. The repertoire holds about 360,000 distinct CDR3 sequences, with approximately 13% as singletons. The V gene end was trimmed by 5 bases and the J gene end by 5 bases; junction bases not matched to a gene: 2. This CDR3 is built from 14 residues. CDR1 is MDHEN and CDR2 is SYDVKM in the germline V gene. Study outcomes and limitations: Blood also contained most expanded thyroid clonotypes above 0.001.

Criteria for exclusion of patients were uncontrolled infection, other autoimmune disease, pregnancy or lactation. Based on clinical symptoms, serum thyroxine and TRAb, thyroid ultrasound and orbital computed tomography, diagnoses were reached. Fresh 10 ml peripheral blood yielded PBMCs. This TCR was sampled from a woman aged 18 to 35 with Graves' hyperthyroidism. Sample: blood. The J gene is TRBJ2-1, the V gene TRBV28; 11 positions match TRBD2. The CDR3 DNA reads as TGTGCCAGCAGTCCTAGCGGGGGGCACAATGAGCAGTTCTTC. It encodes CASSPSGGHNEQFF.